Listed below are T cell receptor beta chains from one sample, sequenced in a study of T cell repertoires in cytomegalovirus infection. TCRdb reprocessed the reads via MiXCR and lists one record per CDR3 protein. Of 200,000 to 300,000 distinct CDR3 sequences in the sample, 10% to 15% were seen once. Sequencing input: PBMCs. The origin of the receptors is a human donor in good health (CMV status not recorded). Some clones in this sample may be carry-over from other donors' samples. Both conserved end residues are part of each CDR3. A D gene is named only where the DNA matches it firmly. Only part of the rows carry a size: once, few, many, or a class if the clone is expanded.

J	D	V	size	DNA	CDR3
TRBJ1-4	NA	TRBV7-3	many	TGTGCCAGCAGCCCGGGGCAGGGTAATGAAAAACTGTTTTTT	CASSPGQGNEKLFF
TRBJ1-2	TRBD1	TRBV29-1	many	TGCAGCGTTGAATGGAACAGGGGATACGGCTACACCTTC	CSVEWNRGYGYTF
TRBJ2-1	TRBD2	TRBV19	NA	TGTGCCAGTAGCCGGGGGGGCATGAGCTCCTACAATGAGCAGTTCTTC	CASSRGGMSSYNEQFF
TRBJ1-4	NA	TRBV19	NA	TGTGCCAGTCGGGAGCTCCGAGGGGCAACTAATGAAAAACTGTTTTTT	CASRELRGATNEKLFF
TRBJ2-2	NA	TRBV5-6	many	TGTGCCAGCACCAAAAGCGACACCGGGGAGCTGTTTTTT	CASTKSDTGELFF
TRBJ2-7	NA	TRBV7-2	many	TGTGCCAGCAGCATTCGACCGGGCTCCTACGAGCAGTACTTC	CASSIRPGSYEQYF
TRBJ2-7	NA	TRBV5-1	NA	TGCGCCAGCAACTTAGACAGTACAACCTACGAGCAGTACTTC	CASNLDSTTYEQYF
TRBJ2-3	NA	TRBV7-2	many	TGTGCCAGCAGGCTACAGCCTTCAACAGATACGCAGTATTTT	CASRLQPSTDTQYF
TRBJ1-4	NA	TRBV28	NA	TGTGCCAGCAGTAATCAGGGATTGGGGGAAAAACTGTTTTTT	CASSNQGLGEKLFF
TRBJ2-3	NA	TRBV7-2	NA	TGTGCCAGCAGCTTCCTGGCACGCACAGATACGCAGTATTTT	CASSFLARTDTQYF
TRBJ1-5	NA	TRBV6-2/TRBV6-3	many	TGTGCCAGCAGTCCTGGACACGGCAATCAGCCCCAGCATTTT	CASSPGHGNQPQHF